These 17 T cell receptor beta chains were sequenced from one sample in a study of blood T cells in healthy people across ages. The use of a sample-barcoded 5' primer and a J-beta primer mix characterized a second PCR of about 7 to 12 cycles. One entry per CDR3 protein results from TCRdb running MiXCR on the 5' RACE reads. The sample consists of around 1,800,000 distinct CDR3 sequences, roughly 43% of them appearing once. Material for sequencing was blood. These receptors all stem from a human donor in good health.

As DNA, the CDR3 is TGCAGTGCTAGAGTCCCCGCCAGGCACTATGGCTACACCTTC. This codes for CSARVPARHYGYTF. The chain is built from TRBV20-1 and TRBJ1-2; D not certain. Trimming shortened V by 1 base and J by 3 bases, and 12 bases separated the two germline ends. The CDR3 loop spans 14 amino acids. Germline V CDR1 and CDR2: DFQATT, SNEGSKA (reference sequence).

Concerning this clonotype: A junction boundary mismatches the germline segment, possibly from a read error. The chain is built from TRBV5-1 and TRBJ1-2, with TRBD1 identical over 7 bases. CDR3 length: 17 amino acids. Germline CDR1 reads SGHRS; CDR2 reads YFSETQ. The CDR3 DNA follows: TGCGCCAGCAGCTTTAACAGGGGCGGTTTGGCTAACTGTGGCTACACCTTC. It specifies CASSFNRGGLANCGYTF.

This chain joins TRBV7-2 and TRBJ2-3; 10 bases are shared with TRBD2. The CDR3 consists of 16 residues. The junction had 7 bases not matched to a gene; V was cut back by 5 bases and J by 2 bases. Germline V gene lookup returns CDR1 SGHTA and CDR2 FQGNSA. CDR3 protein: CASSPLGLASTDTQYF. The CDR3 region has the DNA TGTGCCAGCAGCCCACTGGGACTAGCGTCCACAGATACGCAGTATTTT.

The chain combines TRBV24-1 with TRBJ1-2, with 9 bases lining up with TRBD1. The CDR3 has 15 residues. The germline V gene has CDR1 KGHDR and CDR2 SFDVKD. Trimming removed 4 bases from V and 3 bases from J; junction bases left unmatched: 5. The CDR3 DNA sequence: TGTGCCACCAGTGACACCGGGACAGGGCACTATGGCTACACCTTC. Residues: CATSDTGTGHYGYTF.

The CDR3: CASSFTGTVNNEKLFF. The DNA for the CDR3 is TGTGCCAGCAGCTTTACCGGGACAGTGAATAATGAAAAACTGTTTTTT. V and J are TRBV7-2 and TRBJ1-4; 7 bases match TRBD1. The CDR3 covers 16 residues. J was trimmed by 4 bases and V by 3 bases; bases with no gene match: 8. Germline V CDR1 and CDR2: SGHTA, FQGNSA.

A single count supports this clonotype. This chain links TRBV10-3 with TRBJ2-1, with 7 bases fitting TRBD2. CDR1 ENHRY and CDR2 SYGVKD come from the germline V gene. Trimming removed 0 bases from V and 5 bases from J; junction bases left unmatched: 4. The CDR3 totals 15 residues. The CDR3 here is CAISESRRGNNEQFF. As DNA, the CDR3 is TGTGCCATCAGTGAGTCCCGGCGGGGGAACAATGAGCAGTTCTTC.

The chain combines TRBV7-2 with TRBJ2-1; D might be TRBD1 or TRBD2, each matching 6 bases. The germline V gene has CDR1 SGHTA and CDR2 FQGNSA. Trimming left V 3 bases short and J 0 bases short, with 12 bases between. The CDR3 is 16 residues long. This chain's CDR3 is CASSLDGGRSYNEQFF. The CDR3 DNA reads as TGTGCCAGCAGCTTGGACGGGGGCCGCTCCTACAATGAGCAGTTCTTC.

This clonotype has only a few counts. This sequence joins TRBV6-2 or TRBV6-3 and TRBJ1-5; the D is unclear. V was pared by 4 bases and J by 8 bases, with 15 bases between. Looked up from germline, CDR1 is MNHEY and CDR2 is SVGEGT. CDR3 size: 14 residues. The CDR3 bases are TGTGCCAGCAGTTCCACCAATGGACGAAAGCCCCAGCATTTT. Its translation: CASSSTNGRKPQHF.

This clonotype turned up a few times. The rearrangement joins TRBV9 to TRBJ2-5; possibly TRBD1 for D (6 bases). This CDR3 is built from 15 residues. V was clipped by 2 bases and J by 4 bases, with 15 bases between them. Germline CDR1 and CDR2: SGDLS and YYNGEE. The CDR3 spells CASSVHRGGPETQYF. The CDR3 DNA reads TGTGCCAGCAGCGTCCACAGAGGGGGTCCAGAGACCCAGTACTTC.

In DNA, the CDR3 is TGTGCCAGCAGTTACTCCCATGGAGGCGGTGCAACTGAAGCTTTCTTT. Protein sequence: CASSYSHGGGATEAFF. The gene calls are TRBV6-5 and TRBJ1-1; D call uncertain. CDR3 length: 16 residues. V lost 0 bases and J 5 bases, leaving 16 bases between the germline ends. Germline loops: CDR1 MNHEY, CDR2 SVGAGI.

The rearrangement links TRBV28 to TRBJ2-7; TRBD1 matches 7 bases. CDR3 length equals 15 residues. CDR1 and CDR2 (germline): MDHEN, SYDVKM. Trimming at V came to 7 bases and at J to 0 bases, leaving 9 bases not matched to a gene. The CDR3 DNA is TGTGCCAGCAATTACAGGGGCGCAAGCTCCTACGAGCAGTACTTC. Translation gives CASNYRGASSYEQYF.

Only one count was recorded for this clonotype. The V call is TRBV10-3, the J call TRBJ2-5, with D perhaps TRBD1 or TRBD2 (6 bases each). Trimming left V 6 bases short and J 5 bases short, with 13 bases between. The germline V gene encodes CDR1 ENHRY and CDR2 SYGVKD. The CDR3 is 13 residues long. The CDR3 DNA reads as TGTGCCATCAGGGACAAGGGGGGCGAGACCCAGTACTTC. Translated, it gives CAIRDKGGETQYF.

Only a few counts were recorded for this clonotype. The genes are TRBV4-3 and TRBJ2-7; the D is unclear. Germline V gene data show CDR1 as LGHNA and CDR2 as YSLEER. Trimming took 4 bases from V and 7 from J, leaving 17 bases between them. The CDR3 sequence is 14 residues long. CDR3: CASSPGPGPSEQYF. CDR3 sequence (DNA): TGCGCCAGCAGCCCCGGACCGGGTCCCTCAGAGCAGTACTTC.

The rearrangement joins TRBV5-1 to TRBJ1-2; 9 bases are a match to TRBD1. The CDR3 is 15 residues long. Germline-derived CDR1 and CDR2 are SGHRS and YFSETQ. J lost 4 bases, V lost 2 bases, and 6 bases had no gene match. The DNA of the CDR3 is TGCGCCAGCAGCTTTGAAACAGGGGGCACCTATGGCTACACCTTC. It is translated as CASSFETGGTYGYTF.

The chain carries TRBV7-2 and TRBJ2-5, with D possibly being TRBD1 (5 bases). The J call may be faulty, since TRBJ2-4 better matches the DNA end. The CDR3 is made up of 15 amino acids. Germline V gene data show CDR1 as SGHTA and CDR2 as FQGNSA. CDR3 in DNA: TGTGCCAGCAGCTTAGATCGACAGCCTGTACGCATTCAGTACTTC. It is translated as CASSLDRQPVRIQYF.

V and J are TRBV7-9 and TRBJ2-5; TRBD2 aligns across 8 bases. The CDR3 contains 15 residues. From germline, CDR1 is SEHNR and CDR2 FQNEAQ (reference sequence). V lost 6 bases, J lost 0 bases, and 6 bases stayed unmatched. The CDR3 nucleotides read TGTGCCAGCAGTCTCGGGGGGGAGTACCAAGAGACCCAGTACTTC. As protein: CASSLGGEYQETQYF.

This clonotype was observed once. The chain has TRBV6-2 or TRBV6-3 and TRBJ2-1; TRBD1 is a possible D gene (5 bases). CDR1 is MNHEY and CDR2 is SVGEGT in the germline V gene. Trimming removed 5 bases at V and 5 bases at J, with 13 bases between. The CDR3 is made up of 14 amino acids. For the CDR3, the DNA is TGTGCCAGCAGTCGTGGAGACAGTAACAATGAGCAGTTCTTC. Protein: CASSRGDSNNEQFF.